This T cell receptor beta chain was observed in a study of cytotoxic CD8 clonotypes in ibrutinib-treated CLL. Study outcomes and limitations: With treatment, public clonotypes, which were uncommon, either contracted or remained stable. Sustained-remission and progressing patients had unequal sampling times.

The assay was immunoSEQ multiplex PCR, and TCRdb's table has in-frame clones only and misses some. The sample carries some 20,000 clones, approximately 81% recorded once. The V end was cut by 0 bases, the J end by 4 bases, with 7 bases between. The CDR3 is made up of 15 amino acids. Germline-derived CDR1 and CDR2 are MNHEY and SVGAGI. On this clone: What it binds is not known.

The receptor was derived from a human donor with chronic lymphocytic leukemia. The material was PBMCs, obtained before ibrutinib treatment. The rearrangement links TRBV6-5 to TRBJ2-6; D gene ambiguous. The CDR3 DNA reads TGTGCCAGCAGTTACTCGATTCCAGGGGCCAACGTCCTGACTTTC. Translated: CASSYSIPGANVLTF.